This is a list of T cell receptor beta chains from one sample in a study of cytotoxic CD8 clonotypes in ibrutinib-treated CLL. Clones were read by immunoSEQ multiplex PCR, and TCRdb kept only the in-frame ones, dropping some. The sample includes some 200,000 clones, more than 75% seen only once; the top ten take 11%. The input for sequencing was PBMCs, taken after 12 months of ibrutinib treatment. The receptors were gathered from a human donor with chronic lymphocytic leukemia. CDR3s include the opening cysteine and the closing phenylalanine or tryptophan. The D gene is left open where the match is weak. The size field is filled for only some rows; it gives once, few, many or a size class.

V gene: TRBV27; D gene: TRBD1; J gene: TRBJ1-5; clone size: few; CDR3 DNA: TGTGCCAGCAGATACAGGGGGTTCAATCAGCCCCAGCATTTT; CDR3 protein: CASRYRGFNQPQHF
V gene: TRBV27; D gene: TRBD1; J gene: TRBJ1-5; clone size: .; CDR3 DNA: TGTGCCAGCAGTTTATTGGGGACAGATGTAAATCAGCCCCAGCATTTT; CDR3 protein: CASSLLGTDVNQPQHF
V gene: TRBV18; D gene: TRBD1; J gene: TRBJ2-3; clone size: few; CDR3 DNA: TGTGCCAGCTCACCAACTGGACAGGGTACGCAGTATTTT; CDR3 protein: CASSPTGQGTQYF
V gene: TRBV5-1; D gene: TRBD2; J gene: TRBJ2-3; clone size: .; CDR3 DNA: TGCGCCAGCAGCTTTGGGACTAGCGGTGCTAGCACAGATACGCAGTATTTT; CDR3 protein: CASSFGTSGASTDTQYF
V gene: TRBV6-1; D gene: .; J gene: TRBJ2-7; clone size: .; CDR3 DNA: TGTGCCAGCAGTGAAGTGGACGAGCAGTACTTC; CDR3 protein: CASSEVDEQYF
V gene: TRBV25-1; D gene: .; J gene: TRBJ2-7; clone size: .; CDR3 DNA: TGTGCCAGCAGTGAACAGGGATCCTACGAGCAGTACTTC; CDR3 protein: CASSEQGSYEQYF
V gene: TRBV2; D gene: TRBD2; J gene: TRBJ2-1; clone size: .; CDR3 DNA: TGTGCCAGCAGAGCCGGGACTACAGCCGGCGATGAGCAGTTCTTC; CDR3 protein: CASRAGTTAGDEQFF
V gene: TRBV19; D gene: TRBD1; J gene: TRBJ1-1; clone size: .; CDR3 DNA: TGTGCCAGTAGTAGGGGACAGGGGCCTGAAGCTTTCTTT; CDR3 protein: CASSRGQGPEAFF
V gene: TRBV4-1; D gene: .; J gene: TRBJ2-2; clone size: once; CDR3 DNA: TGCGCCAGCAGCCAAGGGAATTGGGAGCTGTTTTTT; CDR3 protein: CASSQGNWELFF
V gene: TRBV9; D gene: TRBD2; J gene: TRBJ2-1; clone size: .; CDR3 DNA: TGTGCCAGCAGCGGACGGACTAGCGGTAGCTACAATGAGCAGTTCTTC; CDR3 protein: CASSGRTSGSYNEQFF
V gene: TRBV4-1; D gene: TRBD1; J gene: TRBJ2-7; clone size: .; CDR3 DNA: TGCGCCAGCAGCCACCCGACAGGGGGCAGCTACGAGCAGTACTTC; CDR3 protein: CASSHPTGGSYEQYF
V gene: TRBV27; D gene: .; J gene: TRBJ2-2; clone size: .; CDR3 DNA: TGTGCCAGCAGTTCGCACGCGAACACCGGGGAGCTGTTTTTT; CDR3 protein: CASSSHANTGELFF
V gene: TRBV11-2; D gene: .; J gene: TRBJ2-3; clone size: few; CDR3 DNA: TGTGCCAGCAGCGGCCTTTTGGATACGCAGTATTTT; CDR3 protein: CASSGLLDTQYF
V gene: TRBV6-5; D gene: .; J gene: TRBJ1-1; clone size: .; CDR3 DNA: TGTGCCAGCAGCTGGACAGCCCAGAACACTGAAGCTTTCTTT; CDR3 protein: CASSWTAQNTEAFF
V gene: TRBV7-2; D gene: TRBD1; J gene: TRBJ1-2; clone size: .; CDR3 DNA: TGTGCCAGCAGCCTGACAGGGTACTATGGCTACACCTTC; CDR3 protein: CASSLTGYYGYTF
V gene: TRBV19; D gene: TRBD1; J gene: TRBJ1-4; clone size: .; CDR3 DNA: TGTGCCACCCAAAGGGGGGGACAGGGGAATGAAAAACTGTTTTTT; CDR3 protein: CATQRGGQGNEKLFF
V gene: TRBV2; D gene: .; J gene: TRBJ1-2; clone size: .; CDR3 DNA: TGTGCCAGCAGTGAAGCAGTCCGACAGAACGGCTACACCTTC; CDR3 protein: CASSEAVRQNGYTF
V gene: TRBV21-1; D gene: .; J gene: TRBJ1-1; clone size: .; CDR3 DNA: TGTGCCAGCAGCAAAATGTGGGCAGTTCGGGCTGAAGCTTTCTTT; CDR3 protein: CASSKMWAVRAEAFF
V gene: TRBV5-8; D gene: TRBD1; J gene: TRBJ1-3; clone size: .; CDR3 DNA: TGTGCCAGCAGCCCGTTGGTACAGGGGGCAAACACCATATATTTT; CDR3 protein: CASSPLVQGANTIYF
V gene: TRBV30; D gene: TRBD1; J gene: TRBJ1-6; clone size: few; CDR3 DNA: TGTGCCTGCTCGACAGGGGGCACCTATAATTCACCCCTCCACTTT; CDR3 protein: CACSTGGTYNSPLHF
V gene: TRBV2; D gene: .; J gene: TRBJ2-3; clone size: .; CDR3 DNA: TGTGCCAGCAGATCTACTCCGGGCACAGATACGCAGTATTTT; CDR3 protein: CASRSTPGTDTQYF
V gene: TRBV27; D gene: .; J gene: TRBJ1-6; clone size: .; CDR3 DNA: TGTGCCAGCAGTTTAGGAGGTTCGTCCTCACCCCTCCACTTT; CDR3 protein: CASSLGGSSSPLHF
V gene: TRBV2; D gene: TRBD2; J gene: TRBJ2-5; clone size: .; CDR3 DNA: TGTGCCAGCAGTGAAATCCTAGCGGGAGGCCTCCAAGAGACCCAGTACTTC; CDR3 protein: CASSEILAGGLQETQYF
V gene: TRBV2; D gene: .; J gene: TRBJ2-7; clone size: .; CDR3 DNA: TGTGCCAGCAGAGACGCCGGGAACCTCTACGAGCAGTACTTC; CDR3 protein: CASRDAGNLYEQYF
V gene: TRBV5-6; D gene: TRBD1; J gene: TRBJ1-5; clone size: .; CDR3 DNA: TGTGCCAGCAGCTTTTTCGACAGGGGGGGCCAGCCCCAGCATTTT; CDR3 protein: CASSFFDRGGQPQHF
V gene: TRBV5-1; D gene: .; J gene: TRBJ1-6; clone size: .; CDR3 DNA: TGCGCCAGCAGCTTGGCCGGGACGGCCGCTTCACCCCTCCACTTT; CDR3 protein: CASSLAGTAASPLHF
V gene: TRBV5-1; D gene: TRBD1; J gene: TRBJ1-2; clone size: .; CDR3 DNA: TGCGCCAGCAGTATAGGGACAGGGGATGGCTACACCTTC; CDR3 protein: CASSIGTGDGYTF
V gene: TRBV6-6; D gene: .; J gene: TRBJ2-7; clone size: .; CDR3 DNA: TGTGCCGCGGGGATTGGGTCAGCCTACGAGCAGTACTTC; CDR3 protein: CAAGIGSAYEQYF
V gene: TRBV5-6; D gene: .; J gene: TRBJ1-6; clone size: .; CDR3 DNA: TGTGCCAGCAGCTTGCGTACAGGGTATTCACCCCTCCACTTT; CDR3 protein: CASSLRTGYSPLHF